The present TCR beta chain was sequenced within a study of shared clonotypes between healthy human individuals. Repertoires were generated with immunoSEQ multiplex PCR, while TCRdb's copy carries only in-frame clones and drops some. This sample has roughly 640,000 clones, with approximately 79% found just once. The germline CDR1 and CDR2 sequences are LNHDA and SQIVND (reference sequence). The V end lost 8 bases, the J end lost 7 bases, and 14 bases lay between the germline ends. There are 12 residues in the CDR3. V usage is TRBV19 and J usage is TRBJ1-2; possible D gene TRBD1, 6 bases. The sequenced material came from memory CD4+ T cells sorted from blood. The subset denotes: CD45RA-negative fraction. The TCR was taken from a woman in her 30s in good health. CDR3 DNA: TGTGCCAGTTTGAACAGGGCTCTTGGCTACACCTTC. Its translation: CASLNRALGYTF.